Listed here are 18 T cell receptor beta chains from one sample, sequenced in a study of identical twins. TCRdb re-derived calls from the 5' RACE reads in MiXCR, one entry per CDR3 protein. The sample contains 640,000 or so distinct CDR3 sequences, 5.5% to 6.5% of which appear only once. The sequenced sample was naive T cells sorted from blood. These receptors all stem from a man between 18 and 29 years old in good health.

The chain couples TRBV9 to TRBJ2-4; D unresolved. Germline V CDR1 and CDR2: SGDLS, YYNGEE. The CDR3 sequence is 14 residues long. The V gene lost 0 bases and the J gene lost 1 base, with 5 bases spanning the gap. The CDR3 nucleotides are TGTGCCAGCAGCGTAGACCAGGCCAAAAACATTCAGTACTTC. Translated, it gives CASSVDQAKNIQYF.

V and J are TRBV12-3 or TRBV12-4 and TRBJ2-2; possible D gene TRBD2, 7 bases. Trimming cost V 6 bases and J 2 bases, with 13 bases left between them. The CDR3 spans 15 residues. CDR3 amino acids: CASRRGGGNTGELFF. As DNA, the CDR3 is TGTGCCAGCAGAAGGGGAGGGGGAAACACCGGGGAGCTGTTTTTT.

This clonotype was detected a few times. The chain employs TRBV7-9 and TRBJ2-1; perhaps D is TRBD1 or TRBD2 (5 bases each). The length of the CDR3 is 14 residues. The V gene lost 5 bases and the J gene lost 5 bases, with 13 bases spanning the gap. CDR1 SEHNR and CDR2 FQNEAQ come from the germline V gene (reference sequence). The CDR3 spells CASSQQGANNEQFF. The CDR3 DNA reads TGTGCCAGCAGCCAGCAGGGAGCGAACAATGAGCAGTTCTTC.

The sample holds many counts of this clonotype. The chain has TRBV10-3 and TRBJ2-5; 7 bases map to TRBD2. Germline V gene sequence: CDR1 ENHRY, CDR2 SYGVKD. J lost 1 base, V lost 10 bases, and 6 bases had no gene match. The CDR3 has 13 residues. In DNA, the CDR3 is TGTGCCAGCTCGGGGGGTCTCCAAGAGACCCAGTACTTC. Protein product: CASSGGLQETQYF.

This clonotype occurred many times. The chain employs TRBV6-4 and TRBJ2-1, with TRBD2 matching over 11 bases. The CDR3 has 16 amino acids. Trimming took 8 bases from V and 4 from J; bases not matched to a gene: 10. CDR1 and CDR2 from the germline V gene are MRHNA and SNTAGT. CDR3 DNA: TGTGCCAGCGGTGCCGGGACTAGCGGAAAATACAATGAGCAGTTCTTC. Translation gives CASGAGTSGKYNEQFF.

This clonotype was observed a handful of times. V gene TRBV21-1 combines with J gene TRBJ2-7; TRBD1, the table's D call, was not compared with the DNA. TRBV21-1 is a pseudogene segment. The CDR3 is 13 residues long. CDR3 loop: CASSKRGPYEQYV. The DNA of the CDR3 is TGTGCCAGCAGCAAAAGGGGACCTTACGAGCAGTACGTC.

The table lists this clonotype with many counts. This sequence joins TRBV29-1 and TRBJ2-5; TRBD1 matches 7 bases. Germline V CDR1 and CDR2: SQVTM, ANQGSEA. Unmatched junction bases numbered 12, after V lost 6 bases and J lost 2 bases. The CDR3 runs to 15 residues. In DNA form, the CDR3 reads TGCAGCGTCCAACAGGGGAACAGGCAGCAAGAGACCCAGTACTTC. The encoded protein is CSVQQGNRQQETQYF.

There are many counts of this clonotype. This chain uses TRBV7-9 with TRBJ2-1; D not resolved. The CDR3 contains 15 residues. The V gene lost 6 bases and the J gene lost 2 bases, with 14 bases spanning the gap. The V gene's germline CDR1 is SEHNR and CDR2 FQNEAQ (reference sequence). CDR3 amino acids: CASSFIGVTYNEQFF. The DNA for the CDR3 is TGTGCCAGCAGTTTCATTGGGGTAACCTACAATGAGCAGTTCTTC. The full variable domain, rest sourced from reference TRBV7-9 and TRBJ2-1, is DTGVSQNPRHKITKRGQNVTFRCDPISEHNRLYWYRQTLGQGPEFLTYFQNEAQLEKSRLLSDRFSAERPKGSFSTLEIQRTEQGDSAMYLCASSFIGVTYNEQFFGPGTRLTVL.

CDR3 nucleotides: TGTGCCAGCAGCCTCGGGACACGCTTCGCTGAAGCTTTCTTT. This encodes CASSLGTRFAEAFF. The rearrangement joins TRBV7-9 to TRBJ1-1; tentative D call: TRBD1 (6 bases). Germline V gene sequence: CDR1 SEHNR, CDR2 FQNEAQ (reference sequence). This CDR3 has 14 residues. With 5 bases removed from V and 6 bases from J, the gap between germline ends came to 16 bases.

In this sample, this clonotype turned up a few times. The CDR3 sequence is CASSYSSGGRGELFF. The CDR3 nucleotides are TGTGCCAGCAGTTACTCGAGCGGGGGGAGGGGGGAGCTGTTTTTT. This chain connects TRBV6-5 to TRBJ2-2, with 9 bases aligning to TRBD2. Germline lookup yields CDR1 MNHEY and CDR2 SVGAGI. Trimming took 0 bases from V and 8 from J; bases not matched to a gene: 4. The CDR3 consists of 15 residues.

The count of this clonotype is one. CDR3 protein: CASSFGQVVGEAFF. CDR3 in DNA: TGTGCCAGCAGCTTTGGTCAGGTCGTAGGTGAAGCTTTCTTT. The genes are TRBV5-4 and TRBJ1-1; no clear D. With 2 bases removed from V and 7 bases from J, the gap between germline ends came to 15 bases. CDR3 length: 14 residues. The germline CDR1 and CDR2 sequences are SGHNT and YYREEE (reference sequence).

The rearrangement joins TRBV5-1 to TRBJ2-5; 7 positions agree with TRBD2. Trimming removed 7 bases from V and 4 bases from J; junction bases left unmatched: 10. This CDR3 has 14 amino acids. Germline CDR1 reads SGHRS; CDR2 reads YFSETQ. In nucleotides, the CDR3 is TGCGCCAGCGTTCGGGAGGACCCCAGAGAGACCCAGTACTTC. Its protein is CASVREDPRETQYF.

This clonotype appeared a few times. J is TRBJ2-1 and V is TRBV5-1; no reliable D call. CDR1 is SGHRS and CDR2 is YFSETQ in the germline V gene. This CDR3 has 17 amino acids. V was cut by 4 bases and J by 5 bases, with 22 bases left in between. The CDR3 protein is CASSPVQAAPANNEQFF. The CDR3 DNA reads as TGCGCCAGCAGCCCGGTCCAGGCGGCCCCCGCAAACAATGAGCAGTTCTTC.

This clonotype occurred many times. The chain couples TRBV5-6 to TRBJ1-2, with D tentatively TRBD1 (6 bases). The CDR3 totals 12 residues. V was shortened by 6 bases and J by 8 bases, with 14 bases between the two germline ends. Germline V gene data show CDR1 as SGHDT and CDR2 as YYEEEE. CDR3 sequence reads: CASTFQGSGYTF. The DNA for the CDR3 is TGTGCCAGCACGTTTCAGGGGAGCGGCTACACCTTC.

The sample holds many counts of this clonotype. The chain uses TRBV6-1 and TRBJ2-5, with D hard to call. The CDR3 contains 13 residues. The germline CDR1 and CDR2 sequences are MNHNS and SASEGT. V dropped 7 bases and J dropped 4 bases, with 13 bases sitting between them. For the CDR3, the DNA is TGTGCCAGCACCCACCCTGGCAGAGAGACCCAGTACTTC. Translating it yields CASTHPGRETQYF.

CDR3 nucleotides: TGTGCCAGCAGCCCCCCTGCGTACGCCGAAAAACTGTTTTTT. This gives the protein CASSPPAYAEKLFF. V gene TRBV3-1 combines with J gene TRBJ1-4; the D is unclear. V was trimmed by 4 bases and J by 8 bases, leaving 14 bases between them. The CDR3 is 14 residues long. The germline V gene encodes CDR1 LGHDT and CDR2 YNNKEL (reference sequence).

This chain links TRBV11-2 with TRBJ2-7, with TRBD1 identical over 9 bases. The CDR3 is 15 residues long. Germline-derived CDR1 and CDR2 are SGHAT and FQNNGV. The V segment lost 4 bases and the J segment 3 bases; nucleotides outside the gene matches: 7. DNA for the CDR3: TGTGCCAGCAGCTCAGGGGGACAGGGCTTCTACGAGCAGTACTTC. Amino acid sequence: CASSSGGQGFYEQYF.

V and J are TRBV7-9 and TRBJ2-2; TRBD1 matches at 7 bases. The germline V gene has CDR1 SEHNR and CDR2 FQNEAQ (reference sequence). The CDR3 runs 17 residues. After removal of 5 bases from V and 2 bases from J, the junction contained 11 bases not matched to a gene. The CDR3 nucleotides are TGTGCCAGCAGCCCGGGACAGTTCCCTCATAACACCGGGGAGCTGTTTTTT. Residues: CASSPGQFPHNTGELFF.